The 2 T cell receptor beta chains presented below share a single source sample, sequenced in a study of blood T cell repertoires in COVID-19 (TCRdb year 2020). The library was obtained by the immunoSEQ multiplex PCR assay. TCRdb stores this immuneACCESS table with in-frame sequences only. Part of the clones is absent; in the studies checked, under half of the shortfall reflects unresolved V genes, and no reason is known for the rest. The sample table contains about 310,000 clones; only one count was recorded for approximately 86% of them. Together, the top ten hold more than 2% of the sample. Specimen: peripheral blood. The receptors come from a man aged 18 to 29 with active or convalescent COVID-19.

J is TRBJ2-5 and V is TRBV3-1 (or the pseudogene TRBV3-2), with a possible D match to TRBD2 (6 bases). Germline V gives CDR1 LGHDT, CDR2 YNNKEL (reference sequence). The CDR3 sequence is 15 residues long. Trimming took off 2 bases at V and 0 bases at J, with 10 bases between the two ends. CDR3 loop: CASSQWGEDQETQYF. For the CDR3, the DNA is TGTGCCAGCAGCCAATGGGGGGAAGACCAAGAGACCCAGTACTTC.

Comments on this clone: One base away lies a much larger clone, so this may be a sequencing read error. CDR3 DNA sequence: TGTGCCAGTTGGACAGGGGTGAACACCGGGGAGCTGTTTTTT. Encoded protein: CASWTGVNTGELFF. The rearrangement uses TRBV28 and TRBJ2-2, with 9 bases matching TRBD1. After removal of 9 bases from V and 1 base from J, the junction contained 3 bases not matched to a gene. Germline assignment: CDR1 MDHEN and CDR2 SYDVKM. CDR3 length: 14 amino acids.